A selection of T cell receptor beta chains follows, all from one sample in a study of graft-versus-host responses after intestinal transplantation. Produced via immunoSEQ multiplex PCR; TCRdb's table is partial and in-frame only. This sample has approximately 12,000 clones, with over 90% found just once. Sequences were derived from PBMCs, sampled around 110 days after intestinal transplant. The receptor set was obtained from a human patient who received an intestinal transplant, so some T cells may come from the graft donor. Each CDR3 is given with its conserved first and last residue. The D gene is left open where the match is weak. The size of a clone is reported for some rows only, either as once, few or many, or as a class for expanded clones.

TRBV19	.	TRBJ1-2	.	TGTGCCAGTAGTACAGGGACCTATGGCTACACCTTC	CASSTGTYGYTF
TRBV29-1	.	TRBJ2-3	TRBD2	TGCAGCGGAGAAGCGGGGTATGGCACAGATACGCAGTATTTT	CSGEAGYGTDTQYF
TRBV4-2	few	TRBJ2-4	TRBD2	TGTGCCAGCAGCCAAGGGGGAGTAGCGGGAGGCCCTTACGAGAACATTCAGTACTTC	CASSQGGVAGGPYENIQYF
TRBV2	.	TRBJ1-1	.	TGTGCCAGCATTAATGACGGGAACACTGAAGCTTTCTTT	CASINDGNTEAFF
TRBV25-1	.	TRBJ1-3	TRBD1	TGTGCCAGCAGTGAGCAGGGGGAAAACACCATATATTTT	CASSEQGENTIYF
TRBV6-5	.	TRBJ2-6	.	TGTGCCAGCAGTCACCCAGGGGACGGGGCCAACGTCCTGACTTTC	CASSHPGDGANVLTF
TRBV30	once	TRBJ2-7	.	TGTGCCTGGAACCGGGCCCCTTCAACCTACGAGCAGTACTTC	CAWNRAPSTYEQYF
TRBV7-9	once	TRBJ2-7	.	TGTGCCAGCAGCCCCCACCCGACAGGTTCCTACGAGCAGTACTTC	CASSPHPTGSYEQYF
TRBV2	once	TRBJ1-5	TRBD1	TGTGCCAGCAGCCTACGACAGGGCCCCTATAGCAATCAGCCCCAGCATTTT	CASSLRQGPYSNQPQHF
TRBV6-5	once	TRBJ2-3	.	TGTGCCAGCAGTTACACCCTAGGGTCAGATACGCAGTATTTT	CASSYTLGSDTQYF
TRBV7-8	.	TRBJ1-4	.	TGTGCCAGCACCGAAAGGACGCAGGAGGACGAAGATGAAAAACTGTTTTTT	CASTERTQEDEDEKLFF
TRBV5-1	.	TRBJ2-1	TRBD2	TGCGCCAGCAGGGGGGGGCTAGCGGGAGTGAGCCCCTACAATGAGCAGTTCTTC	CASRGGLAGVSPYNEQFF
TRBV11-2	.	TRBJ1-1	.	TGTGCCAGCAGCTTAGTATTGGGAGACACTGAAGCTTTCTTT	CASSLVLGDTEAFF
TRBV30	.	TRBJ2-7	.	TGTGCCTGGAGCGGGCTAGGGCCCTCCTACGAGCAGTACTTC	CAWSGLGPSYEQYF
TRBV12-5	once	TRBJ2-5	TRBD2	TGTGCTAGTGGTTTGAGTCGGACCGGCTCCGGGACTAGCGGGTTTAAAGAGACCCAGTACTTC	CASGLSRTGSGTSGFKETQYF
TRBV27	.	TRBJ1-6	.	TGTGCCAGCAGTCCGTCCAATTCACCCCTCCACTTT	CASSPSNSPLHF
TRBV29-1	.	TRBJ1-1	.	TGCAGCGTTGAAAGCTTGGGGAAAACTGAAGCTTTCTTT	CSVESLGKTEAFF
TRBV30	.	TRBJ2-2	.	TGTGCCTGGAGTTTAGGGCAACACACCGGGGAGCTGTTTTTT	CAWSLGQHTGELFF
TRBV6-5	.	TRBJ1-2	.	TGTGCCAGCAGTTACTCTAGGCCCACCGCTAACTATGGCTACACCTTC	CASSYSRPTANYGYTF
TRBV19	.	TRBJ2-3	TRBD2	TGTGCCAGTAGTCGTGCCGAGCGGGGGGTCACAGATACGCAGTATTTT	CASSRAERGVTDTQYF
TRBV30	.	TRBJ2-2	TRBD2	TGTGCCTGGACGAGGGGGACTAGCGGGACCGGGGAGCTGTTTTTT	CAWTRGTSGTGELFF
TRBV5-1	.	TRBJ2-2	TRBD1	TGCGCCAGCAGCTTAAGGGGACAGGGTACGAACACCGGGGAGCTGTTTTTT	CASSLRGQGTNTGELFF
TRBV4-1	once	TRBJ1-5	.	TGCGCCAGCAGCCAAGGGGTTGTATCCCATCAGCCCCAGCATTTT	CASSQGVVSHQPQHF
TRBV29-1	.	TRBJ2-7	.	TGCAGCGTTGAGAGCCAAACTAGTGAGCAGTACTTC	CSVESQTSEQYF
TRBV11-2	.	TRBJ2-7	TRBD2	TGTGCCAGCAGCCCGGGGACGGGGGGCTCCTACGAGCAGTACTTC	CASSPGTGGSYEQYF
TRBV7-8	once	TRBJ2-6	.	TGTGCCAGCAGCCGGAGCTCTGGGGCCAACGTCCTGACTTTC	CASSRSSGANVLTF
TRBV19	.	TRBJ2-3	.	TGTGCCAGTAGTCCACTGGTTACGGCTAGCACAGATACGCAGTATTTT	CASSPLVTASTDTQYF
TRBV18	.	TRBJ2-7	.	TGTGCCAGCTCACCAAAGGGGATAGTCCACGAGCAGTACTTC	CASSPKGIVHEQYF
TRBV4-1	.	TRBJ2-2	.	TGCGCCAGCAGCCTAGGATACAGGTACCCCGGGGAGCTGTTTTTT	CASSLGYRYPGELFF
TRBV5-1	.	TRBJ1-5	.	TGCGCCAGCAGCTCACCGCCCAGGGCCCCAGAAGATAATCAGCCCCAGCATTTT	CASSSPPRAPEDNQPQHF
TRBV4-3	once	TRBJ1-1	.	TGCGCCAGCACCGAGAGCTGGGACACTGAAGCTTTCTTT	CASTESWDTEAFF
TRBV19	.	TRBJ1-2	.	TGTGCCAGTAGTGTCGAGCCGACAAATCGAAAGATCTATGGCTACACCTTC	CASSVEPTNRKIYGYTF
TRBV2	.	TRBJ2-4	.	TGTGCCAGCAGTGACAATGTCCGACAGTCGGAGGAAAACATTCAGTACTTC	CASSDNVRQSEENIQYF
TRBV5-5	.	TRBJ2-1	TRBD2	TGTGCCAGCAGATTTTCTAGCGGTTACAATGAGCAGTTCTTC	CASRFSSGYNEQFF
TRBV4-1	.	TRBJ1-2	TRBD1	TGCGCCAGCAGCCCCCTGGAGGGGGCTAAGGATGGCTACACCTTC	CASSPLEGAKDGYTF
TRBV7-8	.	TRBJ2-7	.	TGTGCCAGCAGCTTAAATAGATACTCCTACGAGCAGTACTTC	CASSLNRYSYEQYF
TRBV4-1	.	TRBJ2-7	TRBD2	TGCGCCAGCAGCCCAGAGGACTCGGGACTAGCGGGCCCCTACGAGCAGTACTTC	CASSPEDSGLAGPYEQYF
TRBV6-6	.	TRBJ1-1	.	TGTGCCAGCAGTCTACAGGGATTTGGTGAAGCTTTCTTT	CASSLQGFGEAFF
TRBV5-1	.	TRBJ2-5	.	TGCGCCAGCAGCCCGGAGGACACACAAGAGACCCAGTACTTC	CASSPEDTQETQYF
TRBV6-5	.	TRBJ2-2	TRBD2	TGTGCCACGCGGGGGGGCGGAAACACCGGGGAGCTGTTTTTT	CATRGGGNTGELFF
TRBV5-1	.	TRBJ2-7	TRBD2	TGCGCCAGCAGACAGGGACTAGCGGGAGAGCCCTACGAGCAGTACTTC	CASRQGLAGEPYEQYF
TRBV5-1	.	TRBJ2-3	.	TGCGCCAGCAGCTTGGAATCAGATACGCAGTATTTT	CASSLESDTQYF
TRBV18	.	TRBJ2-7	TRBD2	TGTGCCAGCTCACCCCCCAAAAGACTGGCGGGAGTGTACGAGCAGTACTTC	CASSPPKRLAGVYEQYF
TRBV27	once	TRBJ1-2	TRBD1	TGTGCCAGCAGTCCGGGGACAGGCTATGGCTACACCTTC	CASSPGTGYGYTF
TRBV4-1	.	TRBJ1-6	TRBD1	TGCGCCAGCAGCCAAGGACAGGGAGAATCACCCCTCCACTTT	CASSQGQGESPLHF
TRBV18	.	TRBJ1-5	.	TGTGCCAGCTCCCCAACTCGGACAGAATCACAGCATTTT	CASSPTRTESQHF
TRBV4-1	.	TRBJ2-1	TRBD2	TGCGCCAGCAGCCATCCCACTAGCGGGGCCTCCTACAATGAGCAGTTCTTC	CASSHPTSGASYNEQFF
TRBV30	.	TRBJ1-3	TRBD1	TGTGCCTGGAAGGGGGGGACAGACCCAAAGGGAAACACCATATATTTT	CAWKGGTDPKGNTIYF
TRBV5-5	.	TRBJ1-1	.	TGTGCCAGCGCCTATCTAACTGAAGCTTTCTTT	CASAYLTEAFF
TRBV29-1	.	TRBJ2-2	TRBD1	TGCAGCGCCCGACAGGGTAACACCGGGGAGCTGTTTTTT	CSARQGNTGELFF
TRBV4-2	.	TRBJ2-1	.	TGTGCCAGCAGCCCTTATGGGTGGCGGGACTACAATGAGCAGTTCTTC	CASSPYGWRDYNEQFF
TRBV28	few	TRBJ2-5	.	TGTGCCAGCAGTGGAATATCGTTGTTACAAGAGACCCAGTACTTC	CASSGISLLQETQYF
TRBV9	.	TRBJ1-5	TRBD1	TGTGCCAGCAGCGTAGCAGACAGGGATCAGCCCCAGCATTTT	CASSVADRDQPQHF
TRBV6-1	.	TRBJ2-2	.	TGTGCCAGCAGTGTGGGGCCGGACACCGGGGAGCTGTTTTTT	CASSVGPDTGELFF
TRBV27	.	TRBJ2-1	.	TGTGCCAGCAGTTTCCCGGGACCTGAGCAGTTCTTC	CASSFPGPEQFF
TRBV29-1	.	TRBJ2-7	.	TGCAGCGTGGGGCCCAGCAGGGGAAGGGACTACGAGCAGTACTTC	CSVGPSRGRDYEQYF
TRBV6-1	.	TRBJ2-3	TRBD2	TGTGCCAGCAGTGAATCGGCGGGAGACGGGGGAGATACGCAGTATTTT	CASSESAGDGGDTQYF
TRBV11-3	.	TRBJ2-1	.	TGTGCCAGCAGCTCCCGGAGTAGCGGAGCTTACAATGAGCAGTTCTTC	CASSSRSSGAYNEQFF
TRBV29-1	once	TRBJ2-7	.	TGCAGCGTTGCAGTACAGATAGACTACGAGCAGTACTTC	CSVAVQIDYEQYF
TRBV9	.	TRBJ2-3	TRBD2	TGTGCCAGCAGCGTAGGGTCTAGCGGAAGCACAGATACGCAGTATTTT	CASSVGSSGSTDTQYF